The 10 T cell receptor beta chains reported below all come from one sample, sequenced in a study of blood T cell repertoires in COVID-19. Sequencing was performed with immunoSEQ multiplex PCR; in TCRdb, only in-frame clones are kept and a portion is missing. Of about 130,000 clones listed, about 85% are singletons. Sequenced input: peripheral blood. The receptors were gathered from a human donor in a cohort sampled during active COVID-19.

This rearrangement joins TRBV6-6 to TRBJ1-3, with 7 bases lining up with TRBD1. V was clipped by 5 bases and J by 0 bases; unmatched bases: 7. The CDR3 length is 16 residues. Germline V CDR1 and CDR2: MNHNY, SVGAGI (reference sequence). The CDR3 nucleotides read TGTGCCAGCAGTCGAAAACAGGGGAGCTCTGGAAACACCATATATTTT. This gives the protein CASSRKQGSSGNTIYF.

The gene calls are TRBV19 and TRBJ1-2; 7 nucleotides match TRBD1. This CDR3 has 13 residues. Germline V gene lookup returns CDR1 LNHDA and CDR2 SQIVND (reference sequence). With V trimmed by 3 bases and J by 7 bases, 5 bases remained unmatched. For the CDR3, the DNA is TGTGCCAGTAGTATCCCAGGGGGGTCTGGCTACACCTTC. Protein product: CASSIPGGSGYTF.

The chain recombines TRBV2 with TRBJ1-4; D remains unclear. Germline CDR1 and CDR2: SNHLY and FYNNEI. V was cut by 2 bases and J by 4 bases, with 11 bases left in between. The CDR3 is 15 amino acids. CDR3 loop: CASSENGWSNEKLFF. In DNA form, the CDR3 reads TGTGCCAGCAGTGAAAACGGTTGGAGTAATGAAAAACTGTTTTTT. The full variable domain, completed using reference TRBV2 and TRBJ1-4, is EPEVTQTPSHQVTQMGQEVILRCVPISNHLYFYWYRQILGQKVEFLVSFYNNEISEKSEIFDDQFSVERPDGSNFTLKIRSTKLEDSAMYFCASSENGWSNEKLFFGSGTQLSVL.

This chain links TRBV18 with TRBJ2-1; TRBD2 might be the D (6 bases). The V gene lost 6 bases and the J gene lost 9 bases, with 18 bases spanning the gap. Germline V lookup: CDR1 KGHSH, CDR2 LQKENI. The CDR3 length is 14 residues. This CDR3 is CASSPSPGGAEQFF. The CDR3 DNA sequence: TGTGCCAGCTCGCCTTCACCCGGAGGGGCTGAGCAGTTCTTC.

The rearrangement links TRBV4-3 to TRBJ2-7; D might be TRBD1 (6 bases). Germline V gives CDR1 LGHNA, CDR2 YSLEER. The length of the CDR3 is 14 residues. The ends were cut back, 1 base at V and 6 bases at J, with 13 bases in the middle. CDR3 in DNA: TGCGCCAGCAGCCAAGTGGCAGGGGCCGGCGAGCAGTACTTC. Translating it yields CASSQVAGAGEQYF.

This chain connects TRBV7-8 to TRBJ1-2, with D possibly being TRBD1 (6 bases). Germline-derived CDR1 and CDR2 are SGHVS and FQNEAQ. The CDR3 sequence is 16 residues long. V lost 5 bases to trimming and J lost 0 bases, with 16 bases between them. DNA for the CDR3: TGTGCCAGCAGCCCGGCCGAGACAGGTTCTAACTATGGCTACACCTTC. Translated, it gives CASSPAETGSNYGYTF.

The chain has TRBV5-1 and TRBJ1-6, with D possibly TRBD1 on 5 matching bases. Trimming removed 7 bases from V and 6 bases from J, with 17 bases in between. This CDR3 spans 15 amino acids. Germline V gene lookup returns CDR1 SGHRS and CDR2 YFSETQ. Here the CDR3 reads CASSPSTGVNSPLHF. The CDR3 DNA reads as TGCGCCAGCTCCCCCTCCACAGGCGTTAATTCACCCCTCCACTTT.

The chain employs TRBV2 and TRBJ2-5; 9 bases are shared with TRBD1. The CDR3 loop spans 15 amino acids. The junction had 7 bases not matched to a gene; V was cut back by 3 bases and J by 5 bases. CDR1 and CDR2 (germline): SNHLY, FYNNEI. The chain's CDR3 is CASSEDRGVEETQYF. Written as DNA, the CDR3 is TGTGCCAGCAGTGAGGACAGGGGAGTTGAGGAGACCCAGTACTTC.

In this sample, this clone turned up once. V is TRBV3-1 (or the pseudogene TRBV3-2) and J is TRBJ1-2; no clear D gene. This CDR3 comprises 16 residues. Trimming shortened V by 1 base and J by 1 base, and 13 bases separated the two germline ends. Germline V gene data show CDR1 as LGHDT and CDR2 as YNNKEL (reference sequence). This chain's CDR3 is CASSQVSGRYNYGYTF. Written as DNA, the CDR3 is TGTGCCAGCAGCCAAGTCAGTGGCAGATATAACTATGGCTACACCTTC.

As regards this clone: Possible read error: a much larger clone is one base away. The chain uses TRBV2 and TRBJ1-4, with 10 bases that match TRBD1. Germline CDR1 is SNHLY and CDR2 is FYNNEI. The CDR3 contains 16 residues. CDR3 sequence (DNA): TGTGCCAGCAGTAGGGACAGGGGAGCAACTAATAAAAAACTGTTTTTT. Its translation is CASSRDRGATNKKLFF. The full variable domain, in which reference TRBV2 and TRBJ1-4 provide the parts outside the CDR3, is EPEVTQTPSHQVTQMGQEVILRCVPISNHLYFYWYRQILGQKVEFLVSFYNNEISEKSEIFDDQFSVERPDGSNFTLKIRSTKLEDSAMYFCASSRDRGATNKKLFFGSGTQLSVL.